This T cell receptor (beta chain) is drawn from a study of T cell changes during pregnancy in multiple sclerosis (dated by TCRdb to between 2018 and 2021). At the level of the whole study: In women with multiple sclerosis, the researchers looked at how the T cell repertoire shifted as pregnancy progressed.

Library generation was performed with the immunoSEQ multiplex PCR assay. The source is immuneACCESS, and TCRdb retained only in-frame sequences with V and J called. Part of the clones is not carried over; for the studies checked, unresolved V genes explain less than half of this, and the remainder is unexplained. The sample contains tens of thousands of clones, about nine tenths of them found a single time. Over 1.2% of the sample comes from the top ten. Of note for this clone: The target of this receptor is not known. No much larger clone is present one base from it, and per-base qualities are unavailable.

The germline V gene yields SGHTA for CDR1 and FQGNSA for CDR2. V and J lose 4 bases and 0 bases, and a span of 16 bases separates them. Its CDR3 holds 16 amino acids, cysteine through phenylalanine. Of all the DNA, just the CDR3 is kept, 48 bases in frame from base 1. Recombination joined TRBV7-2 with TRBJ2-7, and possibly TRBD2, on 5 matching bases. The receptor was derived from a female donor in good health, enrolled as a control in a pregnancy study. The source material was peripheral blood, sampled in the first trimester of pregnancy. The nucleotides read TGTGCCAGCAGCTCGTTACGGGGTTCCAGCTCCTACGAGCAGTACTTC. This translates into CASSSLRGSSSYEQYF.